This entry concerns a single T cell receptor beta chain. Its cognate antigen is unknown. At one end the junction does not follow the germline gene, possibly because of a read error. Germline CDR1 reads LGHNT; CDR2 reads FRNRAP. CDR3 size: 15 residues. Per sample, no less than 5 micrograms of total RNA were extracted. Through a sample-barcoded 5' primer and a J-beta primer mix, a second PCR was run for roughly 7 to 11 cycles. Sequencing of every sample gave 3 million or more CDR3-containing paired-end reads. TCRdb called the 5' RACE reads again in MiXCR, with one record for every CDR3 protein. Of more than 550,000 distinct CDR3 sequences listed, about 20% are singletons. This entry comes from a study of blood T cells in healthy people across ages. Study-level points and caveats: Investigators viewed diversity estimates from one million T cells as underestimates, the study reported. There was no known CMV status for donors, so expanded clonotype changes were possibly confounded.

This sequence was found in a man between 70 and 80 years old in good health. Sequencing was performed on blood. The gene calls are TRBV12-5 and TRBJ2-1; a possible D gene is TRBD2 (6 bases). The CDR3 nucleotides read TGTGCTAGTGGTTTGGCTAGCGCGGACGACAATGAGCAGCTCTTC. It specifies CASGLASADDNEQLF.